One T cell receptor beta chain is described in this entry. The data were obtained in a study of blood T cell repertoires in COVID-19. The CDR3 totals 15 residues. The V end was cut by 3 bases, the J end by 0 bases, with 11 bases between. Germline values: CDR1 MGHRA, CDR2 YSYEKL. Data came from immunoSEQ multiplex PCR; TCRdb stores just in-frame clones and leaves some out. The sample has tens of thousands of clones, more than 75% seen once. The clonotype comes from a human donor in a cohort sampled during active COVID-19. Sequencing input: peripheral blood. V and J are TRBV4-1 and TRBJ1-1, with D possibly being TRBD1 (6 bases). The CDR3 sequence: CASSHRTALNTEAFF. The CDR3 DNA is TGCGCCAGCAGCCACCGGACAGCCTTGAACACTGAAGCTTTCTTT.